These T cell receptor beta chains were read from a single sample in a study of tumor-infiltrating lymphocytes in primary liver carcinoma. TCRdb processed the multiplex PCR reads anew with MiXCR; each CDR3 protein has one entry. The data show about 330,000 distinct CDR3 sequences, 65% seen once. The sequenced sample consisted of peripheral blood. Every receptor here comes from a man aged 35 to 55 with primary liver carcinoma and hepatitis B virus infection. CDR3s include the opening cysteine and the closing phenylalanine or tryptophan. A D gene is named only where the DNA matches it firmly. The size entry is marked missing in some rows and otherwise reads once, few, many or a size class.

TRBV11-2	.	many	TRBJ2-4	TGTGCCAGCAGCTTGCTCGGGGCAGGGTCCCAAAACATTCAGTACTTC	CASSLLGAGSQNIQYF
TRBV28	TRBD2	few	TRBJ2-1	TGTGCCAGCAGTGGGACTAGCGGTCCTGGCTCCTACAATGAGCAGTTCTTC	CASSGTSGPGSYNEQFF
TRBV7-9	.	.	TRBJ2-7	TGTGCCAGCAGCACCGATTACGGTGGCGGGGCTCGCGAGCAGTACTTC	CASSTDYGGGAREQYF
TRBV6-5	TRBD1	.	TRBJ2-1	TGTGTCAGCAGTTGGGGGACAGGGAAGGACGAGCAGTTCTTC	CVSSWGTGKDEQFF
TRBV29-1	TRBD1	.	TRBJ1-2	TGCAGCGCTCTACAGGGGGGGTTTTATGGATACACCTTC	CSALQGGFYGYTF
TRBV14	.	many	TRBJ2-7	TGTGCCAGCAGCCAAGCAGGTGGACCCCTCTACGAGCAGTACTTC	CASSQAGGPLYEQYF
TRBV6-5	.	.	TRBJ2-5	TGTGTCAGCAGTTACGCCTTGGGGGCCCAGGAGACCCAGTACTTC	CVSSYALGAQETQYF
TRBV12-3/TRBV12-4	TRBD1	few	TRBJ2-7	TGTGCCAGCAGTCGGACAGGGAGGTACGAGCAGTACTTC	CASSRTGRYEQYF
TRBV30	.	few	TRBJ1-2	TGTGCCTGGACTGCGTCGGCTCGGGGTGGCTACACCTTC	CAWTASARGGYTF
TRBV11-2	TRBD2	many	TRBJ2-1	TGTGCCAGCAGCTTAGATCTCACTAGCGTGTACAATGAGCAGTTCTTC	CASSLDLTSVYNEQFF
TRBV11-1	.	many	TRBJ1-2	TGTGCCAGCAGCTTAGAAACAGGGACGAACTATGGCTACACCTTC	CASSLETGTNYGYTF
TRBV10-3	.	.	TRBJ2-2	TGTGCCACCTATAGCGGTACGAACACCGGGGAGCTGTTTTTT	CATYSGTNTGELFF
TRBV14	.	.	TRBJ2-2	TGCGCCAGCAGCCACAGATGGACGGGACTCACCGGGGAGCTGTTTTTT	CASSHRWTGLTGELFF
TRBV14	.	.	TRBJ2-7	TGTGCCAGCAGCCAAGATTGGGGGGCGGGTGGAGAGCAGTACTTC	CASSQDWGAGGEQYF